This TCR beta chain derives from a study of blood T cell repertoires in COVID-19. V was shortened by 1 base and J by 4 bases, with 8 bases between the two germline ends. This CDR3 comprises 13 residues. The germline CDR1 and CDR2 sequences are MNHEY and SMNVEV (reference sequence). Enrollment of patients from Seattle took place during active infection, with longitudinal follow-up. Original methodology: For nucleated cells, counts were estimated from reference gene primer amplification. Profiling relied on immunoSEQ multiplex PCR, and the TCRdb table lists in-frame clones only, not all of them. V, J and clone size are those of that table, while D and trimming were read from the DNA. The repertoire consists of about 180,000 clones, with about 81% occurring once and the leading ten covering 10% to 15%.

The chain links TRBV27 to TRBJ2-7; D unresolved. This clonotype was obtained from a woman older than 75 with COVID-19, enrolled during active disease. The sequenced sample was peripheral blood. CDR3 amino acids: CASSLLFGYEQYF. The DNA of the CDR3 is TGTGCCAGCAGTTTATTGTTCGGGTACGAGCAGTACTTC.